This note documents a single TCR beta chain sequence. The antigen is unknown. Using its own MiXCR run on the RT-PCR reads, TCRdb lists one record per CDR3 protein. This sample carries around 250,000 distinct CDR3 sequences, 9% to 15% of them seen once, and the ten largest clones take 7.8%. This specimen belongs to a study of response to subunit inactivated influenza vaccine. Study-level results: The authors put forward the suggestion that each seasonal influenza vaccination may bring in only a limited number of new T cells.

The sample here was non-naive T cells sorted from PBMCs, taken around two weeks before vaccination. The receptor was derived from a man aged 45-60 years who received an inactivated influenza vaccine.

The CDR3 DNA reads TGCAGTGCTACAGTGCGGGCCCCCCCCTACAATGAGCAGTTCTTC. Translating it yields CSATVRAPPYNEQFF. This rearrangement joins TRBV20-1 to TRBJ2-1; the D gene is possibly TRBD2 (5 bases). This CDR3 region has 15 residues. The germline gives CDR1 DFQATT, CDR2 SNEGSKA (reference sequence). Trimming removed 4 bases at V and 2 bases at J, with 15 bases between.